These 15 T cell receptor beta chains originate from one sample sequenced in a study of cytomegalovirus exposure and HLA in healthy donors (dated by TCRdb to the late 2010s). Libraries were built with the immunoSEQ multiplex PCR assay. A mixture of 60 forward primers for TCR Vbeta segments and 13 reverse primers for TCR Jbeta segments was used in the multiplex PCR. TCRdb took this table from immuneACCESS and kept in-frame rearrangements with V and J called. Such tables lack part of the clones; where checked against another copy, unresolved V genes explain under half of the gap, and the rest is unexplained. The sample table shows some 110,000 clones, and roughly 68% are seen once. The ten largest clones take up about 2.2% of the sample. Sequenced material: PBMCs. The receptors were sampled from a woman in her twenties or thirties in good health and CMV-seronegative.

This clone was seen only a few times. This chain connects TRBV28 to TRBJ2-7; maybe TRBD1 (6 bases). V dropped 6 bases and J dropped 0 bases, with 15 bases sitting between them. The CDR3 contains 15 residues. CDR1 is MDHEN, CDR2 SYDVKM, per germline. CDR3 coding DNA: TGTGCCAGCAGCTCTACCGGGACACTCTCCTACGAGCAGTACTTC. Translation gives CASSSTGTLSYEQYF.

The chain is built from TRBV30 and TRBJ1-2; D is possibly TRBD1 (5 bases). The CDR3 consists of 13 residues. Trimming took off 5 bases at V and 1 base at J, with 11 bases between the two ends. Germline values: CDR1 GTSNPN, CDR2 SVGIG (reference sequence). DNA of the CDR3: TGTGCCTGGTACCCAGGGTATAACTATGGCTACACCTTC. It translates to CAWYPGYNYGYTF.

This clone was found once. The chain couples TRBV27 to TRBJ2-7, with TRBD2 matching 14 bases. Germline V gene data show CDR1 as MNHEY and CDR2 as SMNVEV (reference sequence). The CDR3 is 15 residues long. V was pared by 6 bases and J by 4 bases, with 5 bases of the junction left unmatched. Here the CDR3 reads CASSPGTSGRYEQYF. DNA of the CDR3: TGTGCCAGCAGCCCCGGGACTAGCGGGAGATACGAGCAGTACTTC.

The chain is built from TRBV27 and TRBJ2-6, with a tentative D call TRBD2 (5 bases). Trimming cost V 5 bases and J 2 bases, with 22 bases left between them. Germline V gene lookup returns CDR1 MNHEY and CDR2 SMNVEV (reference sequence). The CDR3 has 19 residues. CDR3 bases: TGTGCCAGCAGTCCCCGCCCCCCTAGAGGGCAAGCTGGGGCCAACGTCCTGACTTTC. Its protein is CASSPRPPRGQAGANVLTF.

The rearrangement joins TRBV28 to TRBJ2-1; D is unresolved. Per the germline V gene, CDR1 is MDHEN and CDR2 is SYDVKM. The CDR3 covers 11 residues. V lost 3 bases, J lost 7 bases, and 4 bases lay in between. DNA of the CDR3: TGTGCCAGCAGTTTTCCAAATGAGCAGTTCTTC. As protein: CASSFPNEQFF.

The chain recombines TRBV9 with TRBJ1-2, with D perhaps matching TRBD1 (6 bases). This CDR3 contains 13 residues. Trimming took off 3 bases at V and 4 bases at J, with 10 bases between the two ends. The germline gives CDR1 SGDLS, CDR2 YYNGEE. In DNA, the CDR3 is TGTGCCAGCAGCGGCCGGGACACCTATGGCTACACCTTC. The encoded protein is CASSGRDTYGYTF.

The chain is built from TRBV13 and TRBJ2-1; TRBD2 aligns across 9 bases. From germline, CDR1 is PRHDT and CDR2 FYEKMQ (reference sequence). The CDR3 sequence is 15 residues long. Trimming at V came to 1 base and at J to 9 bases, leaving 7 bases not matched to a gene. The CDR3 here is CASSLELAGLSEQFF. The CDR3, as DNA: TGTGCCAGCAGCTTAGAACTAGCGGGTTTAAGTGAGCAGTTCTTC.

The chain recombines TRBV15 with TRBJ2-1; a possible D gene is TRBD2 (5 bases). CDR3 size: 17 residues. V was trimmed by 2 bases and J by 0 bases, leaving 14 bases between them. The germline CDR1 and CDR2 sequences are LNHNV and YYDKDF (reference sequence). Here the CDR3 reads CATSRPIGGFSYNEQFF. DNA of the CDR3: TGTGCCACCAGCAGACCGATCGGCGGGTTCTCCTACAATGAGCAGTTCTTC.

The J gene is TRBJ2-2, the V gene TRBV21-1; TRBD2, as called in the table, went unchecked against the DNA. TRBV21-1 corresponds to a pseudogene. The CDR3 has 15 residues. Here the CDR3 DNA reads TGTGCCAGCAGCAAAGATCGAACTAACACCGGGGAGCTGTTTTTT. Amino acid sequence: CASSKDRTNTGELFF.

For the CDR3, the DNA is TGTGCCAGCAGCTTAAGTAGGGCTAGCGTTCAAGAGACCCAGTACTTC. It specifies CASSLSRASVQETQYF. This rearrangement joins TRBV7-9 to TRBJ2-5, with D possibly TRBD2 on 6 matching bases. The CDR3 is made up of 16 amino acids. Trimming stripped 2 bases from V and 2 bases from J, with 15 bases between. Germline loops: CDR1 SEHNR, CDR2 FQNEAQ (reference sequence). Full variable domain (missing parts from reference TRBV7-9 and TRBJ2-5): DTGVSQNPRHKITKRGQNVTFRCDPISEHNRLYWYRQTLGQGPEFLTYFQNEAQLEKSRLLSDRFSAERPKGSFSTLEIQRTEQGDSAMYLCASSLSRASVQETQYFGPGTRLLVL.

This clone came up a few times. The V call is TRBV20-1, the J call TRBJ2-1; tentative D call: TRBD2 (5 bases). Trimming left V 5 bases short and J 5 bases short, with 7 bases between. The CDR3 runs to 11 residues. Germline CDR1 and CDR2: DFQATT and SNEGSKA (reference sequence). CDR3 DNA sequence: TGCAGTGCTCGTAGCGACAATGAGCAGTTCTTC. It specifies CSARSDNEQFF.

The chain is built from TRBV15 and TRBJ1-5, with D unclear. V gave up 5 bases and J gave up 8 bases, with 13 bases separating them. The CDR3 spans 13 residues. In germline, CDR1 is LNHNV, CDR2 YYDKDF (reference sequence). The CDR3 region has the DNA TGTGCCACCAGCTTCGGAGCCCCCGAGCCCCAGCATTTT. The encoded protein is CATSFGAPEPQHF.

This clone was counted between two and nine times. V gene TRBV29-1 combines with J gene TRBJ1-1, with D maybe TRBD1 (6 bases). Looked up from germline, CDR1 is SQVTM and CDR2 is ANQGSEA. The CDR3 spans 13 residues. V lost 6 bases, J lost 10 bases, and 21 bases lay in between. The CDR3 DNA is TGCAGCGTAACAGGGTGGCGTCTTTCAGGAGCTTTCTTT. Its protein product is CSVTGWRLSGAFF.

The V call is TRBV13, the J call TRBJ2-7, with 8 nucleotides matching TRBD1. CDR1 and CDR2 (germline): PRHDT, FYEKMQ (reference sequence). The trim removed 3 bases at V and 2 bases at J, leaving 3 bases unmatched. The CDR3 consists of 14 residues. This chain's CDR3 is CASSFRDRTYEQYF. CDR3 coding DNA: TGTGCCAGCAGCTTCCGGGACAGGACCTACGAGCAGTACTTC.

The chain has TRBV11-2 and TRBJ1-6, with D possibly being TRBD1 (5 bases). Germline-derived CDR1 and CDR2 are SGHAT and FQNNGV. The CDR3 is 14 amino acids. V was clipped by 1 base and J by 9 bases, with 10 bases between them. CDR3 nucleotides: TGTGCCAGCAGCTTAGCCAGGGTGGGTTCACCCCTCCACTTT. Translating it yields CASSLARVGSPLHF. Together with reference TRBV11-2 and TRBJ1-6, the CDR3 gives the full variable domain: EAGVAQSPRYKIIEKRQSVAFWCNPISGHATLYWYQQILGQGPKLLIQFQNNGVVDDSQLPKDRFSAERLKGVDSTLKIQPAKLEDSAVYLCASSLARVGSPLHFGNGTRLTVT.